This passage covers 2 T cell receptor beta chains from one sample sequenced in a study of cytomegalovirus exposure and HLA in healthy donors. The PCR made use of 60 Vbeta and 13 Jbeta primers. Clones were sequenced by immunoSEQ multiplex PCR, and TCRdb holds only the in-frame ones, with some missing. The table shows more than 85,000 clones, with approximately 80% occurring only once. Sequencing was carried out using PBMCs. These receptors were collected from a male donor in good health and CMV-seropositive.

The chain carries TRBV9 and TRBJ2-1, with 13 bases that match TRBD2. The V and J ends lost 3 bases and 0 bases, in that order; junction bases with no gene match: 12. Germline V CDR1 and CDR2: SGDLS, YYNGEE. There are 20 residues in the CDR3. The CDR3 bases are TGTGCCAGCAGCGCCCGGACTAGCGGGGGCCTCGGGGCCTCCTACAATGAGCAGTTCTTC. Translation gives CASSARTSGGLGASYNEQFF.

V gene TRBV9 combines with J gene TRBJ1-2, with 7 bases fitting TRBD1. J gave up 3 bases and V 0 bases, and 5 bases lay outside the gene matches. This CDR3 is 15 amino acids long. Germline loops: CDR1 SGDLS, CDR2 YYNGEE. Here the CDR3 DNA reads TGTGCCAGCAGCGTAGATCTACAGGGGTACTATGGCTACACCTTC. It yields the protein CASSVDLQGYYGYTF.